Presented here are 28 T cell receptor beta chains from one specimen sequenced in a study of cytomegalovirus exposure and HLA in healthy donors. 60 Vbeta and 13 Jbeta primers were used in PCR. Only in-frame clones appear in the TCRdb table, and some are missing; sequencing was by immunoSEQ multiplex PCR. The sample has about 180,000 clones, 70% to 80% seen once. Sequences were obtained from PBMCs. These receptors originate from a woman aged 25-40 years in good health and CMV-seropositive.

The chain recombines TRBV28 with TRBJ2-7; 7 bases fit TRBD2. Germline loops: CDR1 MDHEN, CDR2 SYDVKM. The CDR3 is made up of 15 amino acids. The J segment lost 6 bases and the V segment lost 3 bases, leaving 11 bases of the junction unmatched. The CDR3 DNA is TGTGCCAGCAGTTTCTCTGGACCTAGCGGCAGCGAGCAGTACTTC. Its protein product is CASSFSGPSGSEQYF.

This chain links TRBV18 with TRBJ2-7; a possible D gene is TRBD2 (5 bases). Trimming removed 1 base from V and 7 bases from J, with 17 bases in between. Looked up from germline, CDR1 is KGHSH and CDR2 is LQKENI. The CDR3 is made up of 15 amino acids. CDR3 amino acids: CASSPRASNPGEQYF. In nucleotides, the CDR3 is TGTGCCAGCTCACCACGGGCTAGTAACCCGGGGGAGCAGTACTTC.

This chain joins TRBV5-4 and TRBJ2-1; TRBD2 matches at 9 bases. CDR1 and CDR2 (germline): SGHNT, YYREEE (reference sequence). V trimming: 2 bases; J trimming: 7 bases; junction bases outside the gene matches: 7. The length of the CDR3 is 15 residues. CDR3 region: CASSFPSGVQNEQFF. Here the CDR3 DNA reads TGTGCCAGCAGCTTCCCTAGCGGGGTTCAGAATGAGCAGTTCTTC. Variable domain in full (rest from reference TRBV5-4 and TRBJ2-1): ETGVTQSPTHLIKTRGQQVTLRCSSQSGHNTVSWYQQALGQGPQFIFQYYREEENGRGNFPPRFSGLQFPNYSSELNVNALELDDSALYLCASSFPSGVQNEQFFGPGTRLTVL.

J is TRBJ2-1 and V is TRBV4-1; 9 bases are a match to TRBD1. This CDR3 spans 17 amino acids. Losses at the gene ends were 3 bases for V and 0 bases for J; bases not matched to a gene: 6. The germline CDR1 and CDR2 sequences are MGHRA and YSYEKL. The DNA of the CDR3 is TGCGCCAGCAGCCACCGGACAGGGGAAAGCTCCTACAATGAGCAGTTCTTC. Protein product: CASSHRTGESSYNEQFF.

The rearrangement links TRBV28 to TRBJ2-7, with 9 positions matching TRBD2. The CDR3 is made up of 14 amino acids. The junction had 3 bases not matched to a gene; V was cut back by 5 bases and J by 1 base. The germline V gene has CDR1 MDHEN and CDR2 SYDVKM. The CDR3 here is CASSLAGPSYEQYF. The CDR3 nucleotides are TGTGCCAGCAGTCTAGCGGGACCGTCCTACGAGCAGTACTTC.

A few counts support this clone. V usage is TRBV27 and J usage is TRBJ2-3, with a weak D call TRBD2 (5 bases). The CDR3 is 14 residues long. Germline CDR1 MNHEY, CDR2 SMNVEV (reference sequence). V gave up 8 bases and J gave up 1 base, with 13 bases separating them. The DNA of the CDR3 is TGTGCCAGCGGCTCCCTCGGGGGCACAGATACGCAGTATTTT. Its protein product is CASGSLGGTDTQYF.

The rearrangement uses TRBV29-1 and TRBJ2-7; D uncertain. Trimming removed 5 bases from V and 2 bases from J, with 10 bases in between. Germline-derived CDR1 and CDR2 are SQVTM and ANQGSEA. There are 12 residues in the CDR3. The CDR3 bases are TGCAGCGTTAAGCACAGCACCTACGAGCAGTACTTC. Translated, it gives CSVKHSTYEQYF.

The chain is built from TRBV5-4 and TRBJ2-2, with 8 bases fitting TRBD2. The CDR3 is 16 amino acids. The V and J ends lost 2 bases and 3 bases, in that order; junction bases with no gene match: 6. Per the germline V gene, CDR1 is SGHNT and CDR2 is YYREEE (reference sequence). The CDR3, as DNA: TGTGCCAGCAGCTTACCGGAGCGGGAGTACACCGGGGAGCTGTTTTTT. This codes for CASSLPEREYTGELFF. The full variable domain, its missing parts supplied by reference TRBV5-4 and TRBJ2-2, is ETGVTQSPTHLIKTRGQQVTLRCSSQSGHNTVSWYQQALGQGPQFIFQYYREEENGRGNFPPRFSGLQFPNYSSELNVNALELDDSALYLCASSLPEREYTGELFFGEGSRLTVL.

The gene calls are TRBV6-5 and TRBJ2-1, with 7 bases identical to TRBD2. The CDR3 has 13 amino acids. Unmatched junction bases numbered 0, after V lost 7 bases and J lost 0 bases. CDR1 MNHEY and CDR2 SVGAGI come from the germline V gene. The CDR3 loop is CASKRGSYNEQFF. CDR3 DNA sequence: TGTGCCAGCAAGCGGGGCTCCTACAATGAGCAGTTCTTC.

A single count supports this clone. The V and J genes are TRBV5-1 and TRBJ1-3, with 8 bases lining up with TRBD1. The V gene's germline CDR1 is SGHRS and CDR2 YFSETQ. The V gene end was trimmed by 3 bases and the J gene end by 4 bases; junction bases not matched to a gene: 6. The CDR3 consists of 15 residues. The CDR3: CASSSTGDRGNTIYF. DNA for the CDR3: TGCGCCAGCAGCTCCACCGGGGACAGGGGAAACACCATATATTTT.

This clone has just a few counts. This chain links TRBV7-6 with TRBJ2-7, with 11 positions matching TRBD2. The V and J ends lost 3 bases and 7 bases, in that order; junction bases with no gene match: 17. Per the germline V gene, CDR1 is SGHVS and CDR2 is FNYEAQ. CDR3 length: 18 residues. The chain's CDR3 is CASSFRGGTSGSKGEQYF. CDR3 coding DNA: TGTGCCAGCAGCTTTAGGGGGGGAACTAGCGGGAGCAAGGGAGAGCAGTACTTC.

The J gene is TRBJ2-1, the V gene TRBV28; tentatively, D is TRBD2 (5 bases). This CDR3 has 16 residues. V was trimmed by 2 bases and J by 4 bases, leaving 15 bases between them. Germline CDR1 is MDHEN and CDR2 is SYDVKM. The CDR3 region has the DNA TGTGCCAGCAGTTTAGAGCTAGCCAAGAGTTACAATGAGCAGTTCTTC. The encoded protein is CASSLELAKSYNEQFF.

This chain uses TRBV7-2 with TRBJ2-5; TRBD2 aligns across 9 bases. The CDR3 loop spans 17 amino acids. Germline V gives CDR1 SGHTA, CDR2 FQGNSA. V shed 5 bases, J shed 5 bases, and the junction held 15 bases outside the gene matches. In DNA, the CDR3 is TGTGCCAGCAGCCTAAGGTTCAGCGGGAGGAGGGAGGAGACCCAGTACTTC. It codes for CASSLRFSGRREETQYF.

This chain links TRBV5-4 with TRBJ1-2; 9 nucleotides align to TRBD1. V dropped 1 base and J dropped 8; count of bases not matched to a gene: 6. The length of the CDR3 is 14 residues. From germline, CDR1 is SGHNT and CDR2 YYREEE (reference sequence). CDR3 nucleotides: TGTGCCAGCAGCTTGACGGGACAGGGCGGCGGCTACACCTTC. It codes for CASSLTGQGGGYTF. The complete variable domain, with remaining parts taken from reference TRBV5-4 and TRBJ1-2, reads ETGVTQSPTHLIKTRGQQVTLRCSSQSGHNTVSWYQQALGQGPQFIFQYYREEENGRGNFPPRFSGLQFPNYSSELNVNALELDDSALYLCASSLTGQGGGYTFGSGTRLTVV.

This clone was observed once. V and J are TRBV19 and TRBJ2-7, with unresolved D. Germline-derived CDR1 and CDR2 are LNHDA and SQIVND (reference sequence). This CDR3 spans 15 amino acids. The germline V and J ends were trimmed by 5 bases and 0 bases, with 14 bases remaining between them. The CDR3 region has the DNA TGTGCCAGTAGTCCAGGCCCCTCGAGCTCCTACGAGCAGTACTTC. Its protein is CASSPGPSSSYEQYF.

The genes are TRBV4-1 and TRBJ1-3; TRBD1 aligns across 9 bases. The CDR3 is 18 amino acids. Germline V gene lookup returns CDR1 MGHRA and CDR2 YSYEKL. With V trimmed by 4 bases and J by 4 bases, 14 bases remained unmatched. CDR3 sequence reads: CASSLRRDREEPGNTIYF. CDR3 DNA: TGCGCCAGCAGCCTCAGACGGGACAGGGAGGAGCCAGGAAACACCATATATTTT.

The chain couples TRBV12-5 to TRBJ1-2; no definite D call. Looked up from germline, CDR1 is LGHNT and CDR2 is FRNRAP. Trimming took 3 bases from V and 0 from J, leaving 14 bases between them. The CDR3 sequence is 16 residues long. This chain's CDR3 is CASGFDGGLANYGYTF. DNA of the CDR3: TGTGCTAGTGGTTTCGACGGAGGGTTAGCTAACTATGGCTACACCTTC. Looking up the rest from reference TRBV12-5 and TRBJ1-2 gives the full variable domain: DARVTQTPRHKVTEMGQEVTMRCQPILGHNTVFWYRQTMMQGLELLAYFRNRAPLDDSGMPKDRFSAEMPDATLATLKIQPSEPRDSAVYFCASGFDGGLANYGYTFGSGTRLTVV.

The chain joins TRBV5-1 to TRBJ1-1; TRBD1 is a possible D gene (6 bases). Trimming left V 3 bases short and J 1 base short, with 13 bases between. CDR1 and CDR2 (germline): SGHRS, YFSETQ. The CDR3 has 15 residues. CDR3 DNA: TGCGCCAGCAGCTCATGGACAGCGACGAACACTGAAGCTTTCTTT. Translating it yields CASSSWTATNTEAFF.

The CDR3 DNA reads as TGTGCCTGGAGTGAGGGGGTGATGGGAGCTTTCTTT. It codes for CAWSEGVMGAFF. V gene TRBV30 combines with J gene TRBJ1-1, with D perhaps TRBD1 (6 bases). The CDR3 totals 12 residues. V shed 1 base and J shed 10 bases, with 13 bases lying between them. Germline V CDR1 and CDR2: GTSNPN, SVGIG (reference sequence).

The table lists this clone with a few counts. The chain is built from TRBV7-8 and TRBJ2-2; D possibly corresponds to TRBD2 (6 bases). Trimming took 2 bases from V and 1 from J, leaving 11 bases between them. Germline V CDR1 and CDR2: SGHVS, FQNEAQ. The CDR3 contains 16 residues. CDR3 in DNA: TGTGCCAGCAGCTTACAGAACGGGAGGAACACCGGGGAGCTGTTTTTT. It yields the protein CASSLQNGRNTGELFF.

This chain connects TRBV5-1 to TRBJ2-7; 7 nucleotides agree with TRBD2. This CDR3 spans 18 amino acids. From germline, CDR1 is SGHRS and CDR2 YFSETQ. V trimming: 4 bases; J trimming: 0 bases; junction bases outside the gene matches: 16. CDR3 region: CASSGTVAGVPSSYEQYF. DNA for the CDR3: TGCGCCAGCAGCGGCACGGTCGCGGGAGTGCCAAGCTCCTACGAGCAGTACTTC. Combining the CDR3 with reference TRBV5-1 and TRBJ2-7 gives the whole variable domain KAGVTQTPRYLIKTRGQQVTLSCSPISGHRSVSWYQQTPGQGLQFLFEYFSETQRNKGNFPGRFSGRQFSNSRSEMNVSTLELGDSALYLCASSGTVAGVPSSYEQYFGPGTRLTVT.

By frequency in the sample, this clone is medium-sized. CDR3 DNA: TGCAGCGTCCCATCGGCGGGAGTGCGCTCAGATACGCAGTATTTT. This sequence encodes CSVPSAGVRSDTQYF. The chain carries TRBV29-1 and TRBJ2-3, with 7 bases aligning to TRBD2. The CDR3 length is 15 residues. Unmatched junction bases numbered 13, after V lost 6 bases and J lost 4 bases. The germline gives CDR1 SQVTM, CDR2 ANQGSEA.

This sequence joins TRBV6-5 and TRBJ1-1; 9 nucleotides match TRBD1. This CDR3 spans 13 amino acids. The V gene's germline CDR1 is MNHEY and CDR2 SVGAGI. V lost 4 bases, J lost 4 bases, and 1 base stayed unmatched. CDR3 in DNA: TGTGCCAGCAGTTCGACAGGGGGCACTGAAGCTTTCTTT. Encoded protein: CASSSTGGTEAFF.

The chain has TRBV20-1 and TRBJ2-3; maybe TRBD2 (6 bases). V lost 6 bases and J 6 bases, leaving 10 bases between the germline ends. The germline V gene has CDR1 DFQATT and CDR2 SNEGSKA (reference sequence). The CDR3 totals 11 residues. CDR3 sequence (DNA): TGCAGTGCCTTGGAGGGGGATACGCAGTATTTT. It specifies CSALEGDTQYF.

This chain uses TRBV5-1 with TRBJ2-3; 14 bases line up with TRBD2. J was trimmed by 4 bases and V by 1 base; bases with no gene match: 8. The CDR3 totals 18 residues. CDR1 and CDR2 from the germline V gene are SGHRS and YFSETQ. Here the CDR3 reads CASSLSGTSGSRADTQYF. In DNA, the CDR3 is TGCGCCAGCAGCTTGTCCGGGACTAGCGGGAGTAGAGCAGATACGCAGTATTTT.

The genes are TRBV28 and TRBJ1-4, with D maybe TRBD1 (6 bases). V was trimmed by 5 bases and J by 3 bases, leaving 16 bases between them. The germline gives CDR1 MDHEN, CDR2 SYDVKM. This CDR3 has 16 amino acids. CDR3 sequence: CASSMRGEGANEKLFF. Here the CDR3 DNA reads TGTGCCAGCAGTATGCGAGGGGAGGGGGCTAATGAAAAACTGTTTTTT.

The chain carries TRBV5-1 and TRBJ1-2; TRBD1 matches 8 bases. Germline V lookup: CDR1 SGHRS, CDR2 YFSETQ. V lost 5 bases to trimming and J lost 8 bases; unmatched junction nucleotides: 11. The CDR3 totals 14 residues. The CDR3 DNA reads TGCGCCAGCAGAACTTTGGACAGGGTAGAGGGCTACACCTTC. Its protein product is CASRTLDRVEGYTF.

This clone was counted only a few times. The rearrangement uses TRBV5-1 and TRBJ2-7; TRBD1 might be the D (6 bases). V lost 4 bases to trimming and J lost 5 bases, with 16 bases between them. Germline CDR1 and CDR2: SGHRS and YFSETQ. This CDR3 has 14 amino acids. In DNA, the CDR3 is TGCGCCAGCAGCCGACAGGTTTTGGAGGACGAGCAGTACTTC. This codes for CASSRQVLEDEQYF. Full variable domain (remainder filled in from reference TRBV5-1 and TRBJ2-7): KAGVTQTPRYLIKTRGQQVTLSCSPISGHRSVSWYQQTPGQGLQFLFEYFSETQRNKGNFPGRFSGRQFSNSRSEMNVSTLELGDSALYLCASSRQVLEDEQYFGPGTRLTVT.